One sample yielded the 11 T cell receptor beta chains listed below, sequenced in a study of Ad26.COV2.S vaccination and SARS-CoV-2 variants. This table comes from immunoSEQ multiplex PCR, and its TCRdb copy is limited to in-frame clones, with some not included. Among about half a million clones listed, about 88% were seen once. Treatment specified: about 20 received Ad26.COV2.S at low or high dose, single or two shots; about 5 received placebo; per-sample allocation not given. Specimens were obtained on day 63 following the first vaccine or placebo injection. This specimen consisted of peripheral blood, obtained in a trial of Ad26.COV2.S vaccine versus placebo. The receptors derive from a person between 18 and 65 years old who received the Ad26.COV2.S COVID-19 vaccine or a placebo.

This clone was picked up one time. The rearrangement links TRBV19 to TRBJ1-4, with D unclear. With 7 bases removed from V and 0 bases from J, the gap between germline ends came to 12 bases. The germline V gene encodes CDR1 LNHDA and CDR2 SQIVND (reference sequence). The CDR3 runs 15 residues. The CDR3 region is CASTLSGATNEKLFF. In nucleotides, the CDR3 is TGTGCCAGTACCCTTTCTGGGGCAACTAATGAAAAACTGTTTTTT.

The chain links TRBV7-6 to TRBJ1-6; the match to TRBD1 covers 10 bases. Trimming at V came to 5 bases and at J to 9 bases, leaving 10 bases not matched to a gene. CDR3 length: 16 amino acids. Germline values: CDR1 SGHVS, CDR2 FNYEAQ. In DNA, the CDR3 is TGTGCCAGCAGCAGCGGACAGGGGGGAATGAGTTCACCCCTCCACTTT. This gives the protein CASSSGQGGMSSPLHF.

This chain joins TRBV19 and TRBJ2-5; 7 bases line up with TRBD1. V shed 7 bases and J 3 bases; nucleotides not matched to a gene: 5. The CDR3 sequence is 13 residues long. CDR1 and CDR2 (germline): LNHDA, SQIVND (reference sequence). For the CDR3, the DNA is TGTGCCAGTAACCCGGGGACAGAAGAGACCCAGTACTTC. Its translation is CASNPGTEETQYF.

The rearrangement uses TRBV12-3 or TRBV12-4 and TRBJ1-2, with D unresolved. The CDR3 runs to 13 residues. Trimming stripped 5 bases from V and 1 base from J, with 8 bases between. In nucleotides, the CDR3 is TGTGCCAGCAGTCCACAACTTAACTATGGCTACACCTTC. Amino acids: CASSPQLNYGYTF.

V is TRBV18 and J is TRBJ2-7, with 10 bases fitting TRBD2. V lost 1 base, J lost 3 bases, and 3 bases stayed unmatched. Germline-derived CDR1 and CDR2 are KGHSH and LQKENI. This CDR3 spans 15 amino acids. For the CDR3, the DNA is TGTGCCAGCTCACCACAAGGGACTAGCGTCTACGAGCAGTACTTC. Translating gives CASSPQGTSVYEQYF.

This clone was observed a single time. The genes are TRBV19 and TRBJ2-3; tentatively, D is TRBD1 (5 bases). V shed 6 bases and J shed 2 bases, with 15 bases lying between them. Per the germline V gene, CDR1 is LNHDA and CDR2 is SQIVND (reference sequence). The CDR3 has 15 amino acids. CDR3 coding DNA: TGTGCCAGTAGCCCCCGGACACACTACACAGATACGCAGTATTTT. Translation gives CASSPRTHYTDTQYF. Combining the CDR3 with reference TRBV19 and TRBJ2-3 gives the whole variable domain DGGITQSPKYLFRKEGQNVTLSCEQNLNHDAMYWYRQDPGQGLRLIYYSQIVNDFQKGDIAEGYSVSREKKESFPLTVTSAQKNPTAFYLCASSPRTHYTDTQYFGPGTRLTVL.

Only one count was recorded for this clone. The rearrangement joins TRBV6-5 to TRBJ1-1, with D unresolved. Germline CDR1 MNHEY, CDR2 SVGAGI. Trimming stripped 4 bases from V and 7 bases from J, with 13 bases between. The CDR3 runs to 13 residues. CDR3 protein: CASSSPVVGEAFF. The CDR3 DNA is TGTGCCAGCAGTTCCCCGGTAGTCGGTGAAGCTTTCTTT.

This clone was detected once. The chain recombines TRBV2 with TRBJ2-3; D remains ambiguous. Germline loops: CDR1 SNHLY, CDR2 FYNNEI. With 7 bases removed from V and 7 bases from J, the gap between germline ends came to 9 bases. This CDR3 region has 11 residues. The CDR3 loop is CASTSTNTQYF. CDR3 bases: TGTGCCAGCACCTCCACCAATACGCAGTATTTT. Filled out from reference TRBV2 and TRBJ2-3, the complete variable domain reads EPEVTQTPSHQVTQMGQEVILRCVPISNHLYFYWYRQILGQKVEFLVSFYNNEISEKSEIFDDQFSVERPDGSNFTLKIRSTKLEDSAMYFCASTSTNTQYFGPGTRLTVL.

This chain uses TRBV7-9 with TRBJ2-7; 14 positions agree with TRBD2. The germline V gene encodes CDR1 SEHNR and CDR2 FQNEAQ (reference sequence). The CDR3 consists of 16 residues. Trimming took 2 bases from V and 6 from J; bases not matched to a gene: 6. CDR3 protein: CASSLPPGLAGVEQYF. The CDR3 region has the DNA TGTGCCAGCAGCTTACCACCGGGACTAGCGGGAGTCGAGCAGTACTTC.

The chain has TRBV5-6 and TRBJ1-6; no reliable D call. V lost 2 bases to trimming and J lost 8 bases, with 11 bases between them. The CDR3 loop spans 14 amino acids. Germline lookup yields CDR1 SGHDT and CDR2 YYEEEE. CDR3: CASSLQRGYSPLHF. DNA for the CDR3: TGTGCCAGCAGCTTACAGAGAGGATATTCACCCCTCCACTTT. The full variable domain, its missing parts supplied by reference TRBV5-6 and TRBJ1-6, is DAGVTQSPTHLIKTRGQQVTLRCSPKSGHDTVSWYQQALGQGPQFIFQYYEEEERQRGNFPDRFSGHQFPNYSSELNVNALLLGDSALYLCASSLQRGYSPLHFGNGTRLTVT.

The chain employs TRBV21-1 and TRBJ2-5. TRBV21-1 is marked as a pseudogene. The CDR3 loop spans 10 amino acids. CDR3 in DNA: TGTGCCAGCGGTAAAGAGACCCAGTACTTC. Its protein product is CASGKETQYF.